This passage covers 10 T cell receptor beta chains from one sample sequenced in a study of T cell responses to AZD1222 COVID-19 vaccine. Clones were sequenced by immunoSEQ multiplex PCR, and TCRdb holds only the in-frame ones, with some missing. The data contain roughly 140,000 clones, more than 75% of them singletons. The sample was peripheral blood, taken 28 days after the second AZD1222 dose. These receptors were obtained from an adult who received the AZD1222 COVID-19 vaccine.

The chain has TRBV7-2 and TRBJ1-5; 9 bases are a match to TRBD1. Unmatched junction bases numbered 14, after V lost 4 bases and J lost 7 bases. The CDR3 spans 17 residues. The V gene's germline CDR1 is SGHTA and CDR2 FQGNSA. This chain's CDR3 is CASSSRGPGQGTQPQHF. CDR3 nucleotides: TGTGCCAGCAGCTCCCGGGGGCCGGGACAGGGTACGCAGCCCCAGCATTTT.

The V and J genes are TRBV27 and TRBJ1-6; D is undetermined. This CDR3 has 14 residues. V dropped 8 bases and J dropped 0 bases, with 8 bases sitting between them. The germline V gene has CDR1 MNHEY and CDR2 SMNVEV (reference sequence). The CDR3 is CASGWSSYNSPLHF. The CDR3 region has the DNA TGTGCCAGCGGCTGGAGCTCCTATAATTCACCCCTCCACTTT.

This rearrangement joins TRBV30 to TRBJ1-2, with 8 bases lining up with TRBD1. The V segment lost 0 bases and the J segment 8 bases; nucleotides outside the gene matches: 5. The CDR3 is 13 amino acids. CDR1 is GTSNPN and CDR2 is SVGIG in the germline V gene (reference sequence). CDR3 DNA sequence: TGTGCCTGGAGTGTAGGACAGGGATACGGCTACACCTTC. Amino acids: CAWSVGQGYGYTF.

The chain combines TRBV28 with TRBJ1-5; D gene unclear. CDR3 size: 13 residues. Germline CDR1 reads MDHEN; CDR2 reads SYDVKM. V lost 2 bases and J lost 2, with 4 bases in between. CDR3 bases: TGTGCCAGCAGTTTACCAGGCAATCAGCCCCAGCATTTT. It specifies CASSLPGNQPQHF.

This clone was picked up a small number of times. The V gene is TRBV5-5, the J gene TRBJ2-7; the D gene is possibly TRBD1 (5 bases). Germline V gene data show CDR1 as SGHKS and CDR2 as YYEKEE (reference sequence). This CDR3 contains 16 residues. V was pared by 0 bases and J by 2 bases, with 15 bases between. CDR3 DNA sequence: TGTGCCAGCAGCTTGGCGAACAGGATAGGACCCTACGAGCAGTACTTC. This gives the protein CASSLANRIGPYEQYF.

This chain joins TRBV6-5 and TRBJ2-2; TRBD1 aligns across 9 bases. The CDR3 covers 15 residues. Trimming at V came to 0 bases and at J to 4 bases, leaving 0 bases not matched to a gene. Germline assignment: CDR1 MNHEY and CDR2 SVGAGI. CDR3 bases: TGTGCCAGCAGTTACTCGACAGGGGGCACCGGGGAGCTGTTTTTT. This codes for CASSYSTGGTGELFF.

The chain carries TRBV27 and TRBJ2-3; TRBD1 agrees at 8 bases. The V segment lost 6 bases and the J segment 1 base; nucleotides outside the gene matches: 6. From germline, CDR1 is MNHEY and CDR2 SMNVEV (reference sequence). The CDR3 runs to 15 residues. CDR3 sequence reads: CASSHPGQGTDTQYF. CDR3 DNA sequence: TGTGCCAGCAGCCACCCGGGACAGGGCACAGATACGCAGTATTTT.

V usage is TRBV11-2 and J usage is TRBJ2-3; TRBD2 matches 10 bases. Germline V gene sequence: CDR1 SGHAT, CDR2 FQNNGV. The V and J ends lost 4 bases and 4 bases, in that order; junction bases with no gene match: 11. The CDR3 length is 17 residues. CDR3 DNA: TGTGCCAGCAGCTCCGGGAGCGGGAGGGCCGCGGCAGATACGCAGTATTTT. It specifies CASSSGSGRAAADTQYF.

The gene calls are TRBV9 and TRBJ2-5; no clear D. The CDR3 spans 15 residues. CDR1 is SGDLS, CDR2 YYNGEE, per germline. The germline V and J ends were trimmed by 0 bases and 2 bases, with 11 bases remaining between them. The CDR3 sequence: CASSVAVTRQETQYF. Written as DNA, the CDR3 is TGTGCCAGCAGCGTAGCGGTGACTCGTCAAGAGACCCAGTACTTC.

The chain combines TRBV10-2 with TRBJ1-1, with 8 bases identical to TRBD1. V dropped 3 bases and J dropped 3; count of bases not matched to a gene: 3. The germline V gene has CDR1 WSHSY and CDR2 SAAADI. This CDR3 has 14 amino acids. This CDR3 reads CASSDPDRDTEAFF. The CDR3 DNA is TGCGCCAGCAGTGACCCGGACAGGGACACTGAAGCTTTCTTT.